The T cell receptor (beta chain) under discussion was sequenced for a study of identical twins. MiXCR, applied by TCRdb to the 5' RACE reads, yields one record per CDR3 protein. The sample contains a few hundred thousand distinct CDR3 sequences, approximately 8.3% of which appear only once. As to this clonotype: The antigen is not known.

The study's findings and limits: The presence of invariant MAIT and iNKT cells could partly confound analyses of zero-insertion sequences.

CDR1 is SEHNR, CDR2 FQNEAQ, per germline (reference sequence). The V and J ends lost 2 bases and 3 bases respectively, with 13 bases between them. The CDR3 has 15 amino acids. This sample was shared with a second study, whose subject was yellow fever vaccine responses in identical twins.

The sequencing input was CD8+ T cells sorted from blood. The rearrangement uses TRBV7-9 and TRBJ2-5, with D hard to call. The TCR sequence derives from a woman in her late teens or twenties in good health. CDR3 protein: CASSLSPNKEETQYF. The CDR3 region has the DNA TGTGCCAGCAGCTTAAGCCCTAACAAGGAAGAGACCCAGTACTTC.